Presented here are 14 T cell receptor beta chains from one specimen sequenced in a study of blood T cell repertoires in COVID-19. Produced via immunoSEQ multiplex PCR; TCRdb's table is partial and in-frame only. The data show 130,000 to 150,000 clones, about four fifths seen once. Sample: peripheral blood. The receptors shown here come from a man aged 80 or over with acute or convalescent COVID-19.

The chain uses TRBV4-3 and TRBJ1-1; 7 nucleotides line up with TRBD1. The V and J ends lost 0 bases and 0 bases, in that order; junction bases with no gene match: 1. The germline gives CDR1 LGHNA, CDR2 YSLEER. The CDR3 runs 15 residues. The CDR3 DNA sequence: TGCGCCAGCAGCCAAGATAGGGGGCTGAACACTGAAGCTTTCTTT. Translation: CASSQDRGLNTEAFF.

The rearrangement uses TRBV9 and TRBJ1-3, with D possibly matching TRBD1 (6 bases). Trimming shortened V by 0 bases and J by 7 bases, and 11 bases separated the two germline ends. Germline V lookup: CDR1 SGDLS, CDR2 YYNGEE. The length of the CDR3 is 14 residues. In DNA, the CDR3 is TGTGCCAGCAGCGTAGAGGGGGGGAGCAACACCATATATTTT. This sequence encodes CASSVEGGSNTIYF.

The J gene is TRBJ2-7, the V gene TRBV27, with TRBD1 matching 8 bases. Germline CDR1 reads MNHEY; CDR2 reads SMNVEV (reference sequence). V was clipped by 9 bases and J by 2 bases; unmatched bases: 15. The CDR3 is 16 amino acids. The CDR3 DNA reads TGTGCCAGTCGATTCAACACCGGGACAGGAGCCTACGAGCAGTACTTC. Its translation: CASRFNTGTGAYEQYF.

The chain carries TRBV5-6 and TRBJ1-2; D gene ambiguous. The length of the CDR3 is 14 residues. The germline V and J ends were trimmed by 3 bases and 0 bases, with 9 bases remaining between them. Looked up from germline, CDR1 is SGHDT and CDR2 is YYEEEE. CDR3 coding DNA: TGTGCCAGCAGCTGGGAGGGAGCTAACTATGGCTACACCTTC. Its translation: CASSWEGANYGYTF.

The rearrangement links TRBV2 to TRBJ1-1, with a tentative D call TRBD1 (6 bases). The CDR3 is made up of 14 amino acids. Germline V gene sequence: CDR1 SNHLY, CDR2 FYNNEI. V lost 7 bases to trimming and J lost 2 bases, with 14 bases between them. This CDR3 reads CASTGRGFNTEAFF. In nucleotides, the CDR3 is TGTGCCAGCACGGGCAGGGGATTTAACACTGAAGCTTTCTTT.

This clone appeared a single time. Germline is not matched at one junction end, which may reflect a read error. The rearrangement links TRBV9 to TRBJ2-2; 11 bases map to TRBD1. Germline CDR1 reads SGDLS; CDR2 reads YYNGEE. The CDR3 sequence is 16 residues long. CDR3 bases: TGTGCCAGCAGAGTAGGCGGGACAGGGGGCACCGGGGAGCTGTTTTTT. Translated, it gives CASRVGGTGGTGELFF.

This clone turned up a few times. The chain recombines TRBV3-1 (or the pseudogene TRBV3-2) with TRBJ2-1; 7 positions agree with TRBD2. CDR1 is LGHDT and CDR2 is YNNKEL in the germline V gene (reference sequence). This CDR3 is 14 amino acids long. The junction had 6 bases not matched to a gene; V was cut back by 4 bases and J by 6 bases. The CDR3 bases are TGTGCCAGCAGCCCTAGACTAGCTAGCAATGAGCAGTTCTTC. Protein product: CASSPRLASNEQFF.

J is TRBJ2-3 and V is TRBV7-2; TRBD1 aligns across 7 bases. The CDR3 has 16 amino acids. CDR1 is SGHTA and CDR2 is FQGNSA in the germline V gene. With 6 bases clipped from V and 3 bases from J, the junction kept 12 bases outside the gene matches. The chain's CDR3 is CASRRQDRVGTDTQYF. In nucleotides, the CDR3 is TGTGCCAGCAGGCGACAAGACAGGGTCGGTACAGATACGCAGTATTTT.

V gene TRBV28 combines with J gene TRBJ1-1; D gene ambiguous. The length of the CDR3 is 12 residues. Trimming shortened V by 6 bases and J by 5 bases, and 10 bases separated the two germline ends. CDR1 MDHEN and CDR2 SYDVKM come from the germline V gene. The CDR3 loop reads CASSPAGTEAFF. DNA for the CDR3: TGTGCCAGCAGCCCGGCGGGGACTGAAGCTTTCTTT.

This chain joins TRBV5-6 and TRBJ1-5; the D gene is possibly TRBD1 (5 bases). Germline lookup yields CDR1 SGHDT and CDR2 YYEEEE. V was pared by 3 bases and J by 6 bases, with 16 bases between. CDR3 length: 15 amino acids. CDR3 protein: CASSSSRVVGQPQHF. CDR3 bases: TGTGCCAGCAGCTCGTCCAGGGTTGTAGGTCAGCCCCAGCATTTT.

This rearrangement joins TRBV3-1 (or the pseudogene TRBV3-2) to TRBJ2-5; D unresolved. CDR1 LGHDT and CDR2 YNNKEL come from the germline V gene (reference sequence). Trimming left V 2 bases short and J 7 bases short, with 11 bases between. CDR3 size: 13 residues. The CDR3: CASSQTTGATQYF. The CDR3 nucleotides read TGTGCCAGCAGCCAAACAACTGGAGCGACCCAGTACTTC.

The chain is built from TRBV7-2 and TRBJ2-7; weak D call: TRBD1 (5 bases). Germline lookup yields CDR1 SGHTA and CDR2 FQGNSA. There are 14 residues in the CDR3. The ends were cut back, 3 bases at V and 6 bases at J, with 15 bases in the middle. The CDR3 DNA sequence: TGTGCCAGCAGCTTCAGGTGGGCGCAGGGCGAGCAGTACTTC. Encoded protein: CASSFRWAQGEQYF.

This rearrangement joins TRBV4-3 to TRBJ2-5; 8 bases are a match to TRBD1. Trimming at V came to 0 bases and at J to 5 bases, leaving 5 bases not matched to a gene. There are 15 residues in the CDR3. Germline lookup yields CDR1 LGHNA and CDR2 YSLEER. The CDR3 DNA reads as TGCGCCAGCAGCCAAGATGGACAGGGTTGGGAGACCCAGTACTTC. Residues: CASSQDGQGWETQYF.

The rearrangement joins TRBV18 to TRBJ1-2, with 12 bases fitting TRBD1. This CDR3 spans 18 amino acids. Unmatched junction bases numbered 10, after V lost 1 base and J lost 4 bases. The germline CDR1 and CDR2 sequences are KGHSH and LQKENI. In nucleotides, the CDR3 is TGTGCCAGCTCACCACGGTCGGGACAGGGGGCGACTGGCTATGGCTACACCTTC. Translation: CASSPRSGQGATGYGYTF. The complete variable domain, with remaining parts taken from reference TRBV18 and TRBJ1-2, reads NAGVMQNPRHLVRRRGQEARLRCSPMKGHSHVYWYRQLPEEGLKFMVYLQKENIIDESGMPKERFSAEFPKEGPSILRIQQVVRGDSAAYFCASSPRSGQGATGYGYTFGSGTRLTVV.